This TCR beta chain was recorded in a study of T cells in Graves' hyperthyroidism and ophthalmopathy. Study-wide results and caveats: Blood also carried most thyroid clonotypes expanded above 0.001. Ophthalmopathy got predicted by the model a median approximately 6.3 months before its onset.

Diagnoses rested on clinical symptoms, serum thyroxine and TRAb, thyroid ultrasound and orbital computed tomography. Turning to this clonotype: The antigen remains undetermined.

Amplification of TCR beta CDR3 regions was performed using RNA transcripts as template. In the first-round RT-PCR of the TCR CDR3, the HTBI primer set was used. TCRdb re-called the multiplex PCR reads through MiXCR, storing one row per CDR3 protein. Of 500,000 to 800,000 distinct CDR3 sequences listed, about 45% were seen once; the top ten hold less than 9.5%. Trimming took off 3 bases at V and 4 bases at J, with 18 bases between the two ends. This CDR3 is 15 amino acids long. Germline-derived CDR1 and CDR2 are SQVTM and ANQGSEA. The sequenced material came from peripheral blood or thyroid tissue (not recorded which). The source is an adult man with Graves' disease, either hyperthyroidism or ophthalmopathy (not recorded which). The genes are TRBV29-1 and TRBJ1-1; TRBD1 might be the D (6 bases). CDR3 nucleotides: TGCAGCGTTGATGGGACCCTTGGGGGCGGCACTGAAGCTTTCTTT. The encoded protein is CSVDGTLGGGTEAFF.